The 27 T cell receptor beta chains listed next were all sequenced from one sample in a study of cytomegalovirus exposure and HLA in healthy donors (dated by TCRdb to the late 2010s). To prepare the library, the immunoSEQ multiplex PCR assay was applied. The multiplex PCR relied on a mix of 60 forward primers for TCR Vbeta segments and 13 reverse primers for TCR Jbeta segments. What TCRdb holds here is the immuneACCESS table cut down to in-frame rearrangements. Part of the clones is not present; checked against another copy, under half of the missing clones reflect an unresolved V gene, and the others are unexplained. The sample table lists roughly 150,000 clones, about four fifths of them with a count of one. The ten biggest clones cover 4.5% to 5% of the sample. The sequenced material came from PBMCs. All receptors derive from a man aged 25-45 years in good health.

CDR3 loop: CASSVSDRVYGYTF. CDR3 in DNA: TGTGCCAGCAGCGTATCAGACAGAGTCTATGGCTACACCTTC. J is TRBJ1-2 and V is TRBV9; a possible D gene is TRBD1 (5 bases). The CDR3 has 14 residues. Germline CDR1 SGDLS, CDR2 YYNGEE. Trimming stripped 1 base from V and 4 bases from J, with 11 bases between.

The chain combines TRBV29-1 with TRBJ2-1, with a tentative D call TRBD2 (7 bases). Per the germline V gene, CDR1 is SQVTM and CDR2 is ANQGSEA. The V gene lost 4 bases and the J gene lost 6 bases, with 22 bases spanning the gap. The CDR3 consists of 16 residues. CDR3 protein: CSVASARGRAVNEQFF. Written as DNA, the CDR3 is TGCAGCGTTGCCTCCGCGCGGGGGCGTGCGGTCAATGAGCAGTTCTTC.

The chain joins TRBV27 to TRBJ1-1; D may be TRBD1 (6 bases). The CDR3 is made up of 14 amino acids. Trimming took off 7 bases at V and 4 bases at J, with 16 bases between the two ends. CDR1 and CDR2 (germline): MNHEY, SMNVEV (reference sequence). The CDR3 coding sequence is TGTGCCAGCAAAAGGGGGTCAAGCGGCACTGAAGCTTTCTTT. Amino acids: CASKRGSSGTEAFF.

By share, this clone counts as medium-sized. V and J are TRBV30 and TRBJ2-6; possibly TRBD2 for D (6 bases). The germline V gene encodes CDR1 GTSNPN and CDR2 SVGIG (reference sequence). The length of the CDR3 is 17 residues. V was shortened by 4 bases and J by 6 bases, with 22 bases between the two germline ends. The CDR3 is CAWTLGRTILMANVLTF. The CDR3 DNA is TGTGCCTGGACACTCGGGAGAACTATTCTGATGGCCAACGTCCTGACTTTC.

J is TRBJ1-2 and V is TRBV5-4, with D possibly TRBD1 on 5 matching bases. Germline CDR1 and CDR2: SGHNT and YYREEE (reference sequence). The CDR3 contains 14 residues. Deletions cut 0 bases from V and 3 bases from J, with 9 bases between. In nucleotides, the CDR3 is TGTGCCAGCAGCTTGGCTCGGGGGTACTATGGCTACACCTTC. Amino acid sequence: CASSLARGYYGYTF.

The count of this clone is one. The rearrangement joins TRBV13 to TRBJ2-5; weak D call: TRBD1 (5 bases). The assigned J gene may be wrong: the sequence end matches TRBJ2-7 better. CDR1 PRHDT and CDR2 FYEKMQ come from the germline V gene (reference sequence). CDR3 length equals 13 residues. CDR3: CASSFDSSYEQYF. CDR3 DNA: TGTGCCAGCAGCTTCGACAGCTCCTACGAGCAGTACTTC.

This clone has only one observation. This sequence joins TRBV2 and TRBJ2-3; D remains ambiguous. The V and J ends lost 2 bases and 1 base respectively, with 7 bases between them. Germline V gene lookup returns CDR1 SNHLY and CDR2 FYNNEI. This CDR3 contains 14 residues. CDR3 DNA: TGTGCCAGCAGTGAAAGGAGCGGCACAGATACGCAGTATTTT. Its translation: CASSERSGTDTQYF.

The chain has TRBV30 and TRBJ1-2; 9 nucleotides align to TRBD1. V shed 4 bases and J 4 bases; nucleotides not matched to a gene: 19. CDR1 is GTSNPN and CDR2 is SVGIG in the germline V gene (reference sequence). This CDR3 has 18 residues. As DNA, the CDR3 is TGTGCCTGGATTCCAGACCCGGGGACAGGGAGATTTGGCTATGGCTACACCTTC. Translating it yields CAWIPDPGTGRFGYGYTF. Full variable domain (missing parts from reference TRBV30 and TRBJ1-2): SQTIHQWPATLVQPVGSPLSLECTVEGTSNPNLYWYRQAAGRGLQLLFYSVGIGQISSEVPQNLSASRPQDRQFILSSKKLLLSDSGFYLCAWIPDPGTGRFGYGYTFGSGTRLTVV.

The CDR3 region is CASSFFTGTGGDGYTF. The CDR3 DNA sequence: TGTGCCAGCAGCTTTTTCACCGGGACAGGGGGGGATGGCTACACCTTC. The V and J genes are TRBV7-2 and TRBJ1-2; the match to TRBD1 covers 11 bases. V was pared by 3 bases and J by 6 bases, with 9 bases of the junction left unmatched. Germline V CDR1 and CDR2: SGHTA, FQGNSA. The CDR3 has 16 residues.

The V call is TRBV28, the J call TRBJ1-5; D remains ambiguous. Germline CDR1 and CDR2: MDHEN and SYDVKM. CDR3 size: 13 residues. V lost 2 bases to trimming and J lost 5 bases, with 7 bases between them. In nucleotides, the CDR3 is TGTGCCAGCAGTTTAACGGGGTATCAGCCCCAGCATTTT. Protein sequence: CASSLTGYQPQHF.

The chain joins TRBV15 to TRBJ2-5, with 7 bases identical to TRBD2. With 2 bases clipped from V and 5 bases from J, the junction kept 11 bases outside the gene matches. Germline CDR1 LNHNV, CDR2 YYDKDF (reference sequence). The CDR3 consists of 16 residues. CDR3 residues: CATSRSHERGFETQYF. Here the CDR3 DNA reads TGTGCCACCAGCAGATCCCATGAGCGGGGTTTTGAGACCCAGTACTTC.

The gene calls are TRBV18 and TRBJ2-5; possible D gene TRBD1, 7 bases. The germline V gene has CDR1 KGHSH and CDR2 LQKENI. The CDR3 sequence is 15 residues long. The ends were cut back, 1 base at V and 6 bases at J, with 15 bases in the middle. The CDR3 region has the DNA TGTGCCAGCTCACCACGACAGGGACTTTGGAAGACCCAGTACTTC. This translates into CASSPRQGLWKTQYF. Full variable domain (rest looked up from reference TRBV18 and TRBJ2-5): NAGVMQNPRHLVRRRGQEARLRCSPMKGHSHVYWYRQLPEEGLKFMVYLQKENIIDESGMPKERFSAEFPKEGPSILRIQQVVRGDSAAYFCASSPRQGLWKTQYFGPGTRLLVL.

The CDR3 sequence: CSVEVLGQVEAFF. DNA for the CDR3: TGCAGCGTTGAAGTACTGGGACAGGTTGAAGCTTTCTTT. The rearrangement joins TRBV29-1 to TRBJ1-1; 8 bases are a match to TRBD1. Trimming took 1 base from V and 7 from J; bases not matched to a gene: 5. Germline V gives CDR1 SQVTM, CDR2 ANQGSEA. CDR3 size: 13 residues. The entire variable domain, with the rest obtained from reference TRBV29-1 and TRBJ1-1, is as follows: SAVISQKPSRDICQRGTSLTIQCQVDSQVTMMFWYRQQPGQSLTLIATANQGSEATYESGFVIDKFPISRPNLTFSTLTVSNMSPEDSSIYLCSVEVLGQVEAFFGQGTRLTVV.

This clone was observed a few times. One end of the junction varies from germline; a read error may be responsible. Other DNA sequences within the sample encode an identical CDR3. This chain links TRBV5-8 with TRBJ1-4; 10 positions match TRBD1. The CDR3 length is 16 residues. CDR1 is SGHTS and CDR2 is YDEGEE in the germline V gene. CDR3 in DNA: TGCGCCAGCAGCCAAGATCTTGGGACAGGGGTTGAAAAACTGTTTTTT. It yields the protein CASSQDLGTGVEKLFF.

This clone has a handful of counts. The rearrangement links TRBV7-3 to TRBJ2-7; TRBD2 matches 10 bases. The V segment lost 2 bases and the J segment 1 base; nucleotides outside the gene matches: 8. This CDR3 comprises 17 residues. The germline V gene has CDR1 SGHTA and CDR2 FQGTGA. The CDR3 nucleotides are TGTGCCAGCAGCTTATTCCCCCGGACTAGCGGATCCTACGAGCAGTACTTC. It yields the protein CASSLFPRTSGSYEQYF.

The chain joins TRBV18 to TRBJ2-7; 13 bases are shared with TRBD2. Germline V gene sequence: CDR1 KGHSH, CDR2 LQKENI. The junction had 2 bases not matched to a gene; V was cut back by 3 bases and J by 3 bases. CDR3 length: 15 residues. Here the CDR3 reads CASSPGTSGDYEQYF. The CDR3, as DNA: TGTGCCAGCTCACCCGGGACTAGCGGGGACTACGAGCAGTACTTC.

This clone appeared a few times. The chain employs TRBV4-3 and TRBJ1-4; D gene ambiguous. Per the germline V gene, CDR1 is LGHNA and CDR2 is YSLEER. The ends were cut back, 1 base at V and 8 bases at J, with 17 bases in the middle. This CDR3 comprises 16 residues. Here the CDR3 reads CASSQGSRRFAEKLFF. The CDR3 bases are TGCGCCAGCAGCCAAGGCTCTCGGCGGTTTGCGGAAAAACTGTTTTTT.

In the case of this clone: The CDR3 does not close with the conserved phenylalanine or tryptophan, likely indicating a read error. The chain uses TRBV4-1 and TRBJ2-7, with 8 bases fitting TRBD2. There are 14 residues in the CDR3. V gave up 3 bases and J gave up 4 bases; unmatched junction bases: 5. Germline V CDR1 and CDR2: MGHRA, YSYEKL. This CDR3 is CASSQTSGGYEQYL. DNA for the CDR3: TGCGCCAGCAGCCAGACGAGCGGGGGTTACGAGCAGTACCTC.

This chain connects TRBV7-9 to TRBJ2-5, with 11 bases that match TRBD1. CDR3 size: 14 residues. V was pared by 7 bases and J by 5 bases, with 6 bases of the junction left unmatched. Germline assignment: CDR1 SEHNR and CDR2 FQNEAQ (reference sequence). CDR3 in amino acids: CASTGQGAGETQYF. CDR3 in DNA: TGTGCCAGCACTGGACAGGGGGCAGGGGAGACCCAGTACTTC.

This clone was picked up one time. The chain recombines TRBV19 with TRBJ1-5; D is perhaps TRBD1 (5 bases). Germline V CDR1 and CDR2: LNHDA, SQIVND (reference sequence). V shed 3 bases and J shed 0 bases, with 9 bases lying between them. The CDR3 has 15 amino acids. The CDR3 DNA sequence: TGTGCCAGTAGTATGGGGGGAAATAGCAATCAGCCCCAGCATTTT. The encoded protein is CASSMGGNSNQPQHF.

The genes are TRBV7-9 and TRBJ2-3; tentative D call: TRBD2 (5 bases). This CDR3 region has 15 residues. Per germline, CDR1 SEHNR and CDR2 FQNEAQ (reference sequence). V lost 0 bases and J lost 2, with 9 bases in between. The CDR3 DNA reads as TGTGCCAGCAGCTTAGCTAGCGCCCCCACAGATACGCAGTATTTT. It codes for CASSLASAPTDTQYF.

V usage is TRBV6-5 and J usage is TRBJ1-5, with D possibly being TRBD1 (5 bases). Trimming left V 1 base short and J 0 bases short, with 7 bases between. Looked up from germline, CDR1 is MNHEY and CDR2 is SVGAGI. The CDR3 spans 15 residues. Here the CDR3 DNA reads TGTGCCAGCAGTTACTGGACAAATAGCAATCAGCCCCAGCATTTT. Translation: CASSYWTNSNQPQHF.

This chain connects TRBV7-7 to TRBJ2-2; perhaps TRBD1 as D (5 bases). CDR3 size: 15 residues. Germline V lookup: CDR1 SSHAT, CDR2 FNYEAQ (reference sequence). V was shortened by 0 bases and J by 7 bases, with 12 bases between the two germline ends. The CDR3 loop reads CASSLAGQGIGELFF. Here the CDR3 DNA reads TGTGCCAGCAGCTTAGCCGGGCAGGGCATCGGGGAGCTGTTTTTT.

V usage is TRBV6-5 and J usage is TRBJ1-1, with D possibly TRBD1 on 5 matching bases. The CDR3 covers 14 residues. Germline loops: CDR1 MNHEY, CDR2 SVGAGI. With 8 bases removed from V and 5 bases from J, the gap between germline ends came to 18 bases. The CDR3 sequence is CASGWSGASTEAFF. The CDR3 DNA is TGTGCCAGCGGATGGAGTGGGGCCTCGACTGAAGCTTTCTTT.

DNA for the CDR3: TGCGCCAGCAGCTTCGCACCTGGGGGGGGAGGCAATCAGCCCCAGCATTTT. Encoded protein: CASSFAPGGGGNQPQHF. The chain combines TRBV5-1 with TRBJ1-5, with a possible D match to TRBD1 (5 bases). V was trimmed by 2 bases and J by 2 bases, leaving 17 bases between them. The CDR3 runs 17 residues. Germline V CDR1 and CDR2: SGHRS, YFSETQ.

The V and J genes are TRBV18 and TRBJ2-5; D uncertain. CDR3 length: 15 amino acids. CDR1 is KGHSH and CDR2 is LQKENI in the germline V gene. The V and J ends lost 0 bases and 7 bases respectively, with 15 bases between them. The CDR3 sequence: CASSPPSGRRRTQYF. CDR3 sequence (DNA): TGTGCCAGCTCACCACCGAGTGGGCGCCGGCGGACCCAGTACTTC.

The chain carries TRBV7-3 and TRBJ2-2; D unclear. Germline V gene data show CDR1 as SGHTA and CDR2 as FQGTGA. The CDR3 contains 13 residues. V was pared by 7 bases and J by 6 bases, with 12 bases between. The CDR3 nucleotides are TGTGCCAGCAAGCTTACAGTCTCCGGGGAGCTGTTTTTT. It yields the protein CASKLTVSGELFF.